These T cell receptor beta chains were read from a single sample in a study of shared clonotypes between healthy human individuals. Profiled with immunoSEQ multiplex PCR; TCRdb holds only in-frame clones, not every one. The table records approximately 2.3 million clones, approximately 93% of them present only once. The sequenced material came from naive CD4+ T cells from PBMCs. The source of these receptors is a man aged 18 to 29 in good health. Some clones in this sample may be carry-over from other donors' samples. Both conserved end residues are trimmed from each CDR3. Fields, in order: clone size, V gene, J gene, CDR3 protein. The size field is filled for only some rows; it gives once, few, many or a size class.

abundance: .; v_gene: TRBV25-1; j_gene: TRBJ2-6; CDR3aa: ASSATEFGANVLT
abundance: .; v_gene: TRBV29-1; j_gene: TRBJ2-7; CDR3aa: SVAVTAPYEQY
abundance: .; v_gene: TRBV6-6; j_gene: TRBJ1-1; CDR3aa: ASSRTGSEAF
abundance: .; v_gene: TRBV15; j_gene: TRBJ2-7; CDR3aa: ATSTGIESYEQY
abundance: .; v_gene: TRBV6-5; j_gene: TRBJ2-7; CDR3aa: ASTRGAASYEQY
abundance: .; v_gene: TRBV2; j_gene: TRBJ1-5; CDR3aa: ASSQRGQGNQPQH
abundance: .; v_gene: TRBV7-3; j_gene: TRBJ1-1; CDR3aa: ASSSGQPGNTEAF
abundance: .; v_gene: TRBV7-3; j_gene: TRBJ2-7; CDR3aa: ASSLGVAPSYEQY
abundance: .; v_gene: TRBV5-1; j_gene: TRBJ2-3; CDR3aa: ASTDRETSTDTQY
abundance: once; v_gene: TRBV19; j_gene: TRBJ1-5; CDR3aa: ASSSQGGDGNQPQH
abundance: .; v_gene: TRBV2; j_gene: TRBJ2-7; CDR3aa: ASSWDSAGEQY
abundance: .; v_gene: TRBV5-8; j_gene: TRBJ1-3; CDR3aa: ASSWGDRAGNTIY
abundance: .; v_gene: TRBV28; j_gene: TRBJ1-1; CDR3aa: ASSPGDRGETEAF
abundance: .; v_gene: TRBV6-6; j_gene: TRBJ1-1; CDR3aa: ASSYGAYLRAEAF
abundance: .; v_gene: TRBV15; j_gene: TRBJ1-1; CDR3aa: ATSTVPGGARTEAF
abundance: .; v_gene: TRBV6-5; j_gene: TRBJ1-5; CDR3aa: ASRATGGNQPQH
abundance: .; v_gene: TRBV4-1; j_gene: TRBJ1-1; CDR3aa: ASSQRGRGQENTEAF
abundance: .; v_gene: TRBV15; j_gene: TRBJ2-5; CDR3aa: ATSRDDRDQETQY
abundance: .; v_gene: TRBV5-4; j_gene: TRBJ2-2; CDR3aa: ASSSQTSGNTGELF
abundance: .; v_gene: TRBV5-1; j_gene: TRBJ2-5; CDR3aa: ASSLRPVQETQY
abundance: .; v_gene: TRBV20-1; j_gene: TRBJ2-4; CDR3aa: SATRGMQY
abundance: .; v_gene: TRBV4-2; j_gene: TRBJ2-7; CDR3aa: ASSQGWYEGGDPYEQY
abundance: .; v_gene: TRBV9; j_gene: TRBJ2-2; CDR3aa: ASSLAGRNTGELF
abundance: .; v_gene: TRBV19; j_gene: TRBJ2-5; CDR3aa: ASGIPGLGETQY
abundance: .; v_gene: TRBV7-8; j_gene: TRBJ1-3; CDR3aa: ASSLAGGFGNTIY
abundance: .; v_gene: TRBV2; j_gene: TRBJ1-4; CDR3aa: ATEMGTGLGVPNEKLF
abundance: .; v_gene: TRBV6-1; j_gene: TRBJ2-2; CDR3aa: ASSVGYTGELF
abundance: .; v_gene: TRBV7-2; j_gene: TRBJ2-5; CDR3aa: ASSSDRGAETQY
abundance: .; v_gene: TRBV28; j_gene: TRBJ1-5; CDR3aa: ASSFTSSNQPQH
abundance: once; v_gene: TRBV29-1; j_gene: TRBJ2-3; CDR3aa: SVGSSGPDTQY
abundance: .; v_gene: TRBV7-8; j_gene: TRBJ1-1; CDR3aa: ASSKGPANTEAF
abundance: .; v_gene: TRBV21-1; j_gene: TRBJ2-7; CDR3aa: ASRKKGPRDRVYEQY
abundance: once; v_gene: TRBV5-5; j_gene: TRBJ1-2; CDR3aa: ASSLSPGNYGYT
abundance: .; v_gene: TRBV5-1; j_gene: TRBJ1-4; CDR3aa: ASRGTGNEKLF
abundance: .; v_gene: TRBV2; j_gene: TRBJ2-5; CDR3aa: ASSEAPPRDLIQETQY
abundance: .; v_gene: TRBV13; j_gene: TRBJ2-3; CDR3aa: ASSGGGGPTQY
abundance: .; v_gene: TRBV28; j_gene: TRBJ2-5; CDR3aa: ASSGLRASLAGGRETQY
abundance: .; v_gene: TRBV7-8; j_gene: TRBJ1-3; CDR3aa: ASSSWTGSGNTIY
abundance: .; v_gene: TRBV9; j_gene: TRBJ2-1; CDR3aa: ASSVASGAPTEQF
abundance: .; v_gene: TRBV19; j_gene: TRBJ2-1; CDR3aa: ASSIGTGLRQTNEQF
abundance: .; v_gene: TRBV28; j_gene: TRBJ1-1; CDR3aa: ASSLGQMNTEAF